The rows below give T cell receptor beta chains drawn from one sample of a study of T cell responses to AZD1222 COVID-19 vaccine. Profiled with immunoSEQ multiplex PCR; TCRdb holds only in-frame clones, not every one. This table has roughly 80,000 clones, around 90% appearing once. Sequenced material: peripheral blood, taken on day 0 of AZD1222 vaccination. The receptors originated from an adult in good health. The CDR3 runs from the conserved cysteine through the conserved F or W. D genes are given only for firm matches. Only part of the rows carry a size: once, few, many, or a class if the clone is expanded.

j_call	clone_size	cdr3_length	d_call	v_call	cdr3_aa	cdr3_nt
TRBJ1-2	NA	16	TRBD1	TRBV7-8	CASSLTGTGNLHGYTF	TGTGCCAGCAGCTTAACCGGGACAGGGAATCTTCATGGCTACACCTTC
TRBJ1-2	NA	12	NA	TRBV7-2	CASSRAGNGYTF	TGTGCCAGCTCAAGGGCAGGGAATGGCTACACCTTC
TRBJ2-2	once	17	TRBD2	TRBV24-1	CATSDLQGGRASGELFF	TGTGCCACCAGTGATTTGCAAGGCGGGAGAGCATCCGGGGAGCTGTTTTTT
TRBJ2-2	NA	16	TRBD2	TRBV5-8	CASSAGTSGNTGELFF	TGTGCCAGCAGCGCAGGGACTAGCGGAAACACCGGGGAGCTGTTTTTT
TRBJ1-1	NA	12	NA	TRBV10-3	CAISKEDTEAFF	TGTGCCATCAGCAAGGAAGACACTGAAGCTTTCTTT
TRBJ2-7	few	15	NA	TRBV9	CASSVGTESSYEQYF	TGTGCCAGCAGCGTGGGGACGGAGAGCTCCTACGAGCAGTACTTC
TRBJ2-3	NA	15	NA	TRBV27	CASSKLGSPPDTQYF	TGTGCCAGCAGTAAGCTAGGGTCCCCGCCAGATACGCAGTATTTT
TRBJ1-2	NA	15	TRBD1	TRBV19	CAIKDPGQGLYGYTF	TGTGCCATCAAGGACCCGGGACAGGGACTCTATGGCTACACCTTC
TRBJ1-6	NA	14	NA	TRBV30	CAWRPFSYNSPLHF	TGTGCCTGGCGGCCGTTCTCCTATAATTCACCCCTCCACTTT
TRBJ2-2	NA	18	NA	TRBV19	CASSLAPYRGGSTGELFF	TGTGCCAGTAGCTTAGCCCCTTACAGGGGAGGAAGCACCGGGGAGCTGTTTTTT
TRBJ2-1	NA	15	TRBD1	TRBV2	CASSTRDSWGNEQFF	TGTGCCAGCAGTACCAGGGACAGCTGGGGCAATGAGCAGTTCTTC
TRBJ1-1	NA	12	NA	TRBV3-1/TRBV3-2	CASSRRNTEAFF	TGTGCCAGCAGCCGACGGAACACTGAAGCTTTCTTT
TRBJ2-1	NA	11	NA	TRBV2	CASSPQVEQFF	TGTGCCAGCAGTCCGCAGGTTGAGCAGTTCTTC
TRBJ2-1	NA	12	NA	TRBV13	CASSVPTQEQFF	TGTGCCAGCAGCGTACCGACCCAGGAGCAGTTCTTC
TRBJ1-1	NA	16	TRBD1	TRBV7-3	CASSPPGTGIGTEAFF	TGTGCCAGCAGCCCCCCCGGGACAGGGATCGGCACTGAAGCTTTCTTT
TRBJ2-3	NA	13	TRBD2	TRBV10-2	CASRDYLTNTQYF	TGCGCCAGCCGGGACTACTTAACCAATACGCAGTATTTT
TRBJ1-2	once	13	NA	TRBV7-9	CASSPGSNYGYTF	TGTGCCAGCAGCCCAGGATCTAACTATGGCTACACCTTC
TRBJ2-7	NA	12	NA	TRBV30	CACAGQAYEQYF	TGTGCCTGCGCGGGACAAGCCTACGAGCAGTACTTC
TRBJ2-7	NA	17	NA	TRBV28	CASSFKYGARTTYEQYF	TGTGCCAGCAGTTTCAAATACGGCGCGAGGACCACCTACGAGCAGTACTTC
TRBJ2-7	NA	16	TRBD2	TRBV7-4	CASSLGASGASYEQYF	TGTGCCAGCAGCTTAGGGGCTAGCGGTGCCTCCTACGAGCAGTACTTC
TRBJ1-5	once	14	NA	TRBV6-5	CASRGRGSNQPQHF	TGTGCCAGCAGGGGACGAGGTAGCAATCAGCCCCAGCATTTT
TRBJ1-1	NA	15	TRBD1	TRBV5-4	CASSFGTAFNTEAFF	TGTGCCAGCAGCTTTGGGACAGCCTTTAACACTGAAGCTTTCTTT
TRBJ2-1	NA	13	NA	TRBV7-2	CASSFMGNNEQFF	TGTGCCAGCAGCTTTATGGGGAACAATGAGCAGTTCTTC
TRBJ1-1	NA	15	NA	TRBV6-2/TRBV6-3	CASSTPIRPHTEAFF	TGTGCCAGCAGCACACCGATCCGGCCCCACACTGAAGCTTTCTTT
TRBJ1-5	NA	13	NA	TRBV6-6	CASSYSPDQPQHF	TGTGCCAGCAGTTACTCGCCCGATCAGCCCCAGCATTTT
TRBJ1-6	NA	13	TRBD1	TRBV3-1/TRBV3-2	CASGQGGFSPLHF	TGTGCCAGCGGACAGGGGGGGTTTTCACCCCTCCACTTT
TRBJ2-3	NA	11	NA	TRBV20-1	CSAKPSDTQYF	TGCAGTGCCAAGCCTTCAGATACGCAGTATTTT
TRBJ1-2	NA	15	NA	TRBV5-1	CASSSQTGPNYGYTF	TGCGCCAGCAGCTCCCAGACAGGACCGAACTATGGCTACACCTTC
TRBJ2-2	NA	14	NA	TRBV18	CASGGPTWTGELFF	TGTGCCAGTGGGGGCCCCACGTGGACCGGGGAGCTGTTTTTT
TRBJ1-6	NA	15	TRBD1	TRBV4-2	CASSQERDRVSPLHF	TGTGCCAGCAGCCAAGAACGGGACAGGGTTTCACCCCTCCACTTT
TRBJ2-5	NA	14	NA	TRBV21-1	CASSKLGEQETQYF	TGTGCCAGCAGCAAACTTGGAGAACAAGAGACCCAGTACTTC
TRBJ2-3	NA	13	TRBD2	TRBV12-3/TRBV12-4	CASRVPGGDTQYF	TGTGCCAGCAGGGTGCCCGGGGGGGATACGCAGTATTTT
TRBJ2-1	NA	14	TRBD1	TRBV10-3	CAVLSGTAYNEQFF	TGTGCCGTATTGTCCGGGACAGCCTACAATGAGCAGTTCTTC
TRBJ2-7	NA	15	NA	TRBV18	CASSPPGVGGHEQYF	TGTGCCAGCTCACCACCAGGGGTCGGGGGCCACGAGCAGTACTTC
TRBJ2-7	NA	10	NA	TRBV20-1	CSAQEDEQYF	TGCAGTGCTCAGGAAGACGAGCAGTACTTC